This T cell receptor (beta chain) was identified in a study of molecular identifiers for immune sequencing clone quantification. The V gene lost 3 bases and the J gene lost 5 bases, with 16 bases spanning the gap. This CDR3 is 15 amino acids long. Germline V gene sequence: CDR1 SGDLS, CDR2 YYNGEE. This clonotype was seen a few times. As yet, its antigen is unknown. Sorting recovered naive CD8 T cells on a CD8+CD4-CCR7+CD45RA+ profile. With listed TCR primers and previously described methods, bulk TCR libraries were prepared. One entry per CDR3 protein results from TCRdb running MiXCR on the PCR reads. The profile shows more than 300,000 distinct CDR3 sequences, roughly 23% of them singletons. Regarding the study as a whole: Same-barcode identical TCR molecules could make highly expanded clones look smaller than they are. For effector cells, clones above 20 RNA copies held over 99% of molecules; for naive cells, under 1%.

The chain joins TRBV9 to TRBJ2-3, with D perhaps TRBD2 (6 bases). Source material: naive CD8+ T cells from blood, with Jurkat cell RNA spiked in. This sample's subset: FACS-sorted CD8+CD4-CCR7+CD45RA+ naive T cells. The source is a human donor in good health. Some libraries in this study had Jurkat cell RNA spiked in. The CDR3 bases are TGTGCCAGCAGCGCCGAGGACAACGGGGGAGATACGCAGTATTTT. This translates into CASSAEDNGGDTQYF.